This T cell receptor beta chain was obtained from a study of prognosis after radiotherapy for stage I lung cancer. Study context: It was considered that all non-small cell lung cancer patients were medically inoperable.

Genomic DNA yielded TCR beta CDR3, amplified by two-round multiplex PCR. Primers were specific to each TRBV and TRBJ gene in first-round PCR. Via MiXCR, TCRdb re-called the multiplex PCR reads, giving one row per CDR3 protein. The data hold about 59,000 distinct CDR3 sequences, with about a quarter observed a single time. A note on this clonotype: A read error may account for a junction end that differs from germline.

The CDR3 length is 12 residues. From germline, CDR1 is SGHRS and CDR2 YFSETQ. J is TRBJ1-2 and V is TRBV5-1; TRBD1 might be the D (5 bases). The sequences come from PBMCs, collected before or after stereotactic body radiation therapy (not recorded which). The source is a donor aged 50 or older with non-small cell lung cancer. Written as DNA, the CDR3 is TGCGCCAGTAGCTTTGACAGTTATGGCTACACCTTC. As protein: CASSFDSYGYTF. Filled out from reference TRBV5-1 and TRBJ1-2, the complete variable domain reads KAGVTQTPRYLIKTRGQQVTLSCSPISGHRSVSWYQQTPGQGLQFLFEYFSETQRNKGNFPGRFSGRQFSNSRSEMNVSTLELGDSALYLCASSFDSYGYTFGSGTRLTVV.